This T cell receptor (beta chain) originates from a study of blood T cell repertoires in COVID-19. Overall study: Material from acute and convalescent COVID-19 was sourced from the United States, Italy and Spain. In each case, the material was cDNA or gDNA derived from T cells, B-cell-depleted T cells, or PBMCs.

Original handling: By means of reference gene primer amplification, nucleated cell counts were estimated. Profiling relied on immunoSEQ multiplex PCR, and the TCRdb table lists in-frame clones only, not all of them. V and J calls and clone size are given by that table; D and trimming were obtained from the DNA. This table has over 85,000 clones, around 84% appearing once. V was clipped by 1 base and J by 15 bases, with 10 bases between them. The CDR3 is 11 amino acids. The sequence was obtained from a man aged 50 to 60 with active or convalescent COVID-19. The chain joins TRBV12-3 or TRBV12-4 to TRBJ2-1; D is perhaps TRBD1 (5 bases). The sample comprised peripheral blood. CDR3 protein: CASSLEGPRFF. CDR3 nucleotide sequence: TGTGCCAGCAGTTTAGAGGGGCCCCGGTTCTTC.